One and the same sample provided the 21 T cell receptor beta chains below, sequenced in a study of blood T cells in healthy people across ages. Through a sample-barcoded 5' primer and a J-beta primer mix, a second PCR was run for roughly 7 to 11 cycles. TCRdb re-called the 5' RACE reads through MiXCR, storing one row per CDR3 protein. Of more than 700,000 distinct CDR3 sequences in the sample, approximately 53% were seen once. The sequenced sample consisted of blood. These TCRs come from a man older than 75 in good health.

A single count supports this clonotype. It may be a read error: a sequence one base away is much more abundant. V gene TRBV10-3 combines with J gene TRBJ2-3, with 8 bases that match TRBD1. The CDR3 consists of 15 residues. Germline V gene sequence: CDR1 ENHRY, CDR2 SYGVKD. Here the CDR3 DNA reads TGTGCCATCGGTGAGTCCAGGACAGGGTCAGATACGCAGTATTTT. Translating it yields CAIGESRTGSDTQYF.

The chain couples TRBV15 to TRBJ2-1; tentative D call: TRBD2 (5 bases). CDR3 size: 14 residues. Germline V gene sequence: CDR1 LNHNV, CDR2 YYDKDF (reference sequence). V was trimmed by 4 bases and J by 0 bases, leaving 7 bases between them. CDR3 sequence (DNA): TGTGCCACCAGCAACGGGATCTCCTACAATGAGCAGTTCTTC. It is translated as CATSNGISYNEQFF.

This chain links TRBV20-1 with TRBJ2-5; D perhaps matches TRBD1 (6 bases). The V gene lost 3 bases and the J gene lost 2 bases, with 10 bases spanning the gap. Per the germline V gene, CDR1 is DFQATT and CDR2 is SNEGSKA (reference sequence). The CDR3 is made up of 13 amino acids. CDR3: CSARPGQQETQYF. Written as DNA, the CDR3 is TGCAGTGCTAGGCCAGGACAGCAAGAGACCCAGTACTTC.

CDR3: CSARSVGAALNYGYTF. The CDR3 DNA follows: TGCAGTGCTAGATCGGTCGGGGCCGCGCTAAACTATGGCTACACCTTC. The rearrangement links TRBV20-1 to TRBJ1-2, with D perhaps TRBD1 (5 bases). This CDR3 spans 16 amino acids. Germline CDR1 DFQATT, CDR2 SNEGSKA (reference sequence). V was shortened by 2 bases and J by 2 bases, with 18 bases between the two germline ends.

The chain employs TRBV29-1 and TRBJ1-2; D gene ambiguous. Trimming took 2 bases from V and 4 from J, leaving 5 bases between them. CDR3 size: 11 residues. Per germline, CDR1 SQVTM and CDR2 ANQGSEA. The CDR3 reads CSVEQSYGYTF. CDR3 DNA: TGCAGCGTTGAACAGAGCTATGGCTACACCTTC.

The V gene is TRBV20-1, the J gene TRBJ1-5; D might be TRBD1 (5 bases). The germline gives CDR1 DFQATT, CDR2 SNEGSKA (reference sequence). V lost 0 bases and J lost 5, with 14 bases in between. The CDR3 is 15 amino acids. CDR3 loop: CSARDGGFTDQPQHF. CDR3 bases: TGCAGTGCTAGAGATGGGGGATTTACCGATCAGCCCCAGCATTTT.

The J gene is TRBJ2-1, the V gene TRBV20-1, with D possibly TRBD2 on 6 matching bases. The germline V gene has CDR1 DFQATT and CDR2 SNEGSKA (reference sequence). Between the trimmed V and J ends, which lost 8 bases and 4 bases, there was a span of 18 bases. The CDR3 loop spans 14 amino acids. Written as DNA, the CDR3 is TGCAGTACTCCTCCCGGGACTCGTTACAATGAGCAGTTCTTC. Protein sequence: CSTPPGTRYNEQFF.

The table lists this clonotype with a few counts. The chain employs TRBV29-1 and TRBJ1-2; D gene ambiguous. Germline V gene lookup returns CDR1 SQVTM and CDR2 ANQGSEA. The V end lost 8 bases, the J end lost 3 bases, and 13 bases lay between the germline ends. CDR3 length: 12 residues. The chain's CDR3 is CSLQGPDYGYTF. The CDR3 DNA is TGCAGCCTCCAAGGTCCTGACTATGGCTACACCTTC.

This sequence joins TRBV12-3 or TRBV12-4 and TRBJ1-2; no clear D. V dropped 3 bases and J dropped 8 bases, with 19 bases sitting between them. The CDR3 runs to 15 residues. DNA for the CDR3: TGTGCCAGCAGTTTCCCGGCAGCTAATCGTGGGGGCTACACCTTC. Its translation: CASSFPAANRGGYTF.

The rearrangement links TRBV20-1 to TRBJ2-7; no reliable D call. CDR1 is DFQATT and CDR2 is SNEGSKA in the germline V gene (reference sequence). Trimming left V 4 bases short and J 2 bases short, with 15 bases between. This CDR3 is built from 14 residues. In DNA form, the CDR3 reads TGCAGTGCTATTCACCAGAAGAACACCTACGAGCAGTACTTC. This codes for CSAIHQKNTYEQYF.

This clonotype was observed a handful of times. This sequence joins TRBV28 and TRBJ2-1; 14 positions match TRBD2. V was clipped by 1 base and J by 8 bases; unmatched bases: 4. The germline gives CDR1 MDHEN, CDR2 SYDVKM. The CDR3 is made up of 16 amino acids. The DNA for the CDR3 is TGTGCCAGCAGTTTATACGGGACTAGCGGGAGCTATGAGCAGTTCTTC. This sequence encodes CASSLYGTSGSYEQFF.

This clonotype has just a few counts. This chain uses TRBV5-1 with TRBJ1-2, with 10 positions matching TRBD1. With V trimmed by 4 bases and J by 1 base, 16 bases remained unmatched. Germline lookup yields CDR1 SGHRS and CDR2 YFSETQ. There are 19 residues in the CDR3. CDR3 sequence: CASSALGTGASIVNYGYTF. DNA of the CDR3: TGCGCCAGCAGCGCCCTAGGGACAGGGGCTTCTATCGTTAACTATGGCTACACCTTC.

This clonotype occurred a few times. The rearrangement joins TRBV7-6 to TRBJ2-3; possibly TRBD2 for D (6 bases). CDR1 and CDR2 (germline): SGHVS, FNYEAQ. There are 16 residues in the CDR3. Trimming took 1 base from V and 0 from J, leaving 11 bases between them. The CDR3 is CASSLVGTSSTDTQYF. The CDR3 DNA sequence: TGTGCCAGCAGCTTAGTAGGGACTTCTAGCACAGATACGCAGTATTTT.

The CDR3 DNA follows: TGTGCCAGCAGCTTAGGGAGTTCAGTGATCGGACCAGATACGCAGTATTTT. It encodes CASSLGSSVIGPDTQYF. V is TRBV11-3 and J is TRBJ2-3; no reliable D call. Trimming shortened V by 1 base and J by 4 bases, and 18 bases separated the two germline ends. The V gene's germline CDR1 is SGHNT and CDR2 YENEEA. The CDR3 length is 17 residues.

In nucleotides, the CDR3 is TGTGCCATCTACGATGCGCGGGTACCTGAGCAGTACTTC. Translating gives CAIYDARVPEQYF. The chain recombines TRBV10-3 with TRBJ2-5; a weak D match, TRBD2 (5 bases). The CDR3 loop spans 13 amino acids. Germline loops: CDR1 ENHRY, CDR2 SYGVKD. Between the trimmed V and J ends, which lost 8 bases and 11 bases, there was a span of 21 bases.

This clonotype was detected only a few times. The rearrangement links TRBV6-4 to TRBJ2-5, with TRBD1 matching 8 bases. Germline loops: CDR1 MRHNA, CDR2 SNTAGT. This CDR3 is built from 14 residues. The V and J ends lost 6 bases and 5 bases, in that order; junction bases with no gene match: 8. CDR3 amino acids: CASRHRGTRETQYF. DNA of the CDR3: TGTGCCAGCAGGCACAGGGGGACACGGGAGACCCAGTACTTC.

This chain uses TRBV20-1 with TRBJ2-5, with 7 bases lining up with TRBD2. TRBJ2-7 explains the end of the DNA better; the J call may be wrong. The V gene's germline CDR1 is DFQATT and CDR2 SNEGSKA (reference sequence). The CDR3 is 16 residues long. The CDR3 loop is CSAGGWLAERSGEQYF. The CDR3, as DNA: TGCAGTGCTGGCGGGTGGCTAGCGGAACGAAGCGGCGAGCAGTACTTC.

The chain uses TRBV12-3 or TRBV12-4 and TRBJ1-2; maybe TRBD1 (6 bases). V lost 5 bases and J 5 bases, leaving 12 bases between the germline ends. There are 13 residues in the CDR3. In nucleotides, the CDR3 is TGTGCCAGCAGTCCTGGGGGCTGGTATGGCTACACCTTC. This codes for CASSPGGWYGYTF.

To note about this clonotype: Mismatch with germline at one junction end may stem from a read error. The rearrangement joins TRBV10-3 to TRBJ2-7; tentatively, D is TRBD1 (6 bases). The CDR3 extends over 14 amino acids. Germline values: CDR1 ENHRY, CDR2 SYGVKD. The CDR3, as DNA: TGTGCCAACAGTGACTCGGACAGAACCTACGAGCAGTACTTC. Amino acid sequence: CANSDSDRTYEQYF.

This clonotype was recorded a few times. This chain connects TRBV24-1 to TRBJ2-5; a possible D gene is TRBD1 (6 bases). The germline V gene has CDR1 KGHDR and CDR2 SFDVKD. This CDR3 spans 15 amino acids. The V gene lost 10 bases and the J gene lost 2 bases, with 19 bases spanning the gap. The CDR3 is CATAHHLQGQETQYF. The CDR3 DNA is TGTGCCACTGCACACCACTTACAGGGACAAGAGACCCAGTACTTC.

This chain joins TRBV5-5 and TRBJ2-5; D is possibly TRBD2 (6 bases). The germline gives CDR1 SGHKS, CDR2 YYEKEE (reference sequence). The V end lost 5 bases, the J end lost 1 base, and 18 bases lay between the germline ends. The length of the CDR3 is 16 residues. The CDR3 is CASRGREATLQETQYF. The CDR3 bases are TGTGCCAGCAGGGGCAGGGAGGCCACTCTCCAAGAGACCCAGTACTTC.